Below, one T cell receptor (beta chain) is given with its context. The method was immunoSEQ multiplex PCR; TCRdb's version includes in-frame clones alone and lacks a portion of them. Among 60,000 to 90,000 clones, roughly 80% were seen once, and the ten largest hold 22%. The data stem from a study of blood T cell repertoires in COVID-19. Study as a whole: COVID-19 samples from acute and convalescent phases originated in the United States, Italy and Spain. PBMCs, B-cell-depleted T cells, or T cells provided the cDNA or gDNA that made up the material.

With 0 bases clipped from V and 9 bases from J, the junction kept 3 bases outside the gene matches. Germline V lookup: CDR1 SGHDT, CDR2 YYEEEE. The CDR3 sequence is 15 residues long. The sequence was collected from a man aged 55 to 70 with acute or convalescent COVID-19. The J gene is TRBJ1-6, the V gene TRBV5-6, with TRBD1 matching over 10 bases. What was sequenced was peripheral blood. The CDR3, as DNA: TGTGCCAGCAGCTTGGGACAGGGGGCGGCTTCACCCCTCCACTTT. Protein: CASSLGQGAASPLHF.